This T cell receptor (beta chain) was recorded in a study of Tregs in tolerant kidney transplant recipients. Study outcomes and limitations: The small number of patients limits these findings pending further validation. Biological reproducibility was not directly addressed, but technical replication error appeared minimal. Expanding Tregs on activated donor B cells appeared to best identify donor-specific TCRbeta clones. Changing PCR primers prevented nucleotide comparison between some patients' samples.

Note on this clone: Its antigen is not identified.

The CDR3 contains 14 residues. Germline loops: CDR1 MNHNS, CDR2 SASEGT. The germline V and J ends were trimmed by 1 base and 6 bases, with 12 bases remaining between them. Clones were read by immunoSEQ multiplex PCR, and TCRdb kept only the in-frame ones, dropping some. The table includes 90,000 to 120,000 clones, nearly 90% detected once. The V call is TRBV6-1, the J call TRBJ1-1, with D perhaps matching TRBD1 (5 bases). The clonotype originates from a human donor who received a combined kidney and bone marrow transplant. The sequencing here drew on CD4+ T cells from blood, taken before the transplant. The CDR3 nucleotides are TGTGCCAGCAGTGAAGGGGGGGTCGTGGCTGAAGCTTTCTTT. This sequence encodes CASSEGGVVAEAFF.